One and the same sample provided the 9 T cell receptor beta chains below, sequenced in a study of OX40 agonist ivuxolimab in advanced cancers. The data were produced by immunoSEQ multiplex PCR, yet TCRdb's version contains in-frame clones alone and is incomplete. The table shows 95,000 to 150,000 clones, with around 93% occurring only once. The sample was CD4+ or CD8+ T cells sorted from blood, taken in a trial of the OX40 agonist ivuxolimab. The origin of the receptors is an adult with an advanced solid tumor such as melanoma, head and neck, liver or kidney cancer.

The CDR3 here is CASRGLGYNEQFF. CDR3 bases: TGTGCCAGCAGGGGACTCGGATACAATGAGCAGTTCTTC. This chain joins TRBV25-1 and TRBJ2-1; the D gene is possibly TRBD2 (6 bases). The CDR3 is 13 amino acids. Trimming shortened V by 6 bases and J by 4 bases, and 10 bases separated the two germline ends. CDR1 and CDR2 (germline): MGHDK, SYGVNS.

This clone showed up just once. J is TRBJ2-1 and V is TRBV7-3; 10 bases are shared with TRBD2. The germline V gene encodes CDR1 SGHTA and CDR2 FQGTGA. The CDR3 extends over 14 amino acids. Germline trimming cut 8 bases from V and 7 bases from J; bases unmatched to any gene: 8. CDR3 coding DNA: TGTGCCAGCTCCACCGGTAGCGGGAGGAATGAGCAGTTCTTC. This translates into CASSTGSGRNEQFF. The whole variable domain, remainder taken from reference TRBV7-3 and TRBJ2-1, is GAGVSQTPSNKVTEKGKYVELRCDPISGHTALYWYRQSLGQGPEFLIYFQGTGAADDSGLPNDRFFAVRPEGSVSTLKIQRTERGDSAVYLCASSTGSGRNEQFFGPGTRLTVL.

V is TRBV2 and J is TRBJ1-2; D not certain. In germline, CDR1 is SNHLY, CDR2 FYNNEI. CDR3 length: 11 residues. The germline V and J ends were trimmed by 6 bases and 8 bases, with 10 bases remaining between them. The CDR3 spells CASRGVWGYTF. CDR3 bases: TGTGCCAGCAGGGGAGTTTGGGGCTACACCTTC.

The chain has TRBV5-1 and TRBJ2-7; no firm D call. V was trimmed by 4 bases and J by 3 bases, leaving 17 bases between them. There are 15 residues in the CDR3. CDR1 SGHRS and CDR2 YFSETQ come from the germline V gene. CDR3 amino acids: CASSDPSLSSYEQYF. Here the CDR3 DNA reads TGCGCCAGCAGCGACCCTAGTTTAAGCAGCTACGAGCAGTACTTC.

The chain employs TRBV25-1 and TRBJ2-7, with D tentatively TRBD1 or TRBD2 (5 bases each). The germline V and J ends were trimmed by 4 bases and 0 bases, with 10 bases remaining between them. CDR1 MGHDK and CDR2 SYGVNS come from the germline V gene. The CDR3 contains 14 residues. The DNA for the CDR3 is TGTGCCAGCAGTGTACCGGGGCACTCCTACGAGCAGTACTTC. Its protein product is CASSVPGHSYEQYF.

This chain uses TRBV11-2 with TRBJ1-1; no reliable D call. This CDR3 region has 15 residues. CDR1 and CDR2 from the germline V gene are SGHAT and FQNNGV. Trimming took off 5 bases at V and 1 base at J, with 14 bases between the two ends. The CDR3 coding sequence is TGTGCCAGCAGCAGGCGTGGCGACGGGAACACTGAAGCTTTCTTT. Its protein product is CASSRRGDGNTEAFF.

The chain carries TRBV20-1 and TRBJ2-5; D not certain. The V gene's germline CDR1 is DFQATT and CDR2 SNEGSKA (reference sequence). With 7 bases removed from V and 5 bases from J, the gap between germline ends came to 5 bases. The CDR3 has 9 amino acids. The CDR3 is CSVRETQYF. The CDR3 DNA is TGCAGTGTCCGGGAGACCCAGTACTTC.

This CDR3 is CASSSGNTGHSPLHF. CDR3 coding DNA: TGTGCCAGCAGTTCCGGAAATACAGGGCACTCACCCCTCCACTTT. J is TRBJ1-6 and V is TRBV27, with D maybe TRBD1 (6 bases). This CDR3 spans 15 amino acids. The germline V gene encodes CDR1 MNHEY and CDR2 SMNVEV (reference sequence). The V end was cut by 4 bases, the J end by 10 bases, with 17 bases between.

The chain couples TRBV5-1 to TRBJ2-7; 8 bases agree with TRBD2. The V gene's germline CDR1 is SGHRS and CDR2 YFSETQ. The CDR3 runs to 14 residues. With V trimmed by 4 bases and J by 0 bases, 3 bases remained unmatched. The CDR3 sequence: CASSPGTSSYEQYF. DNA of the CDR3: TGCGCCAGCAGCCCAGGGACTAGCTCCTACGAGCAGTACTTC.